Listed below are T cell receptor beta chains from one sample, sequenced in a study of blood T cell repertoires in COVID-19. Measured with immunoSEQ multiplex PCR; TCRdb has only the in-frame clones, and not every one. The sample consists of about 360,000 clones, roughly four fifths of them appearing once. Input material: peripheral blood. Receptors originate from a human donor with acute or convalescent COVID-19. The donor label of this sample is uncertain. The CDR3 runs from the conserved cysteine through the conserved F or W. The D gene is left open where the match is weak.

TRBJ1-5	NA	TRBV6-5	CASRLEGSQPQHF
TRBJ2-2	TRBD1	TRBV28	CASRRDRTNTGELFF
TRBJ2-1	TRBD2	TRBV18	CASSPASGRLNEQFF
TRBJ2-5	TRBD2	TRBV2	CASIRTSGGETQYF
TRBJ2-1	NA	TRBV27	CASSLGGNEQFF
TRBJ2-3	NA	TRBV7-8	CASSFGGVVGGPTDTQYF
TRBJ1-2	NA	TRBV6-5	CASSYLGRRANYGYTF
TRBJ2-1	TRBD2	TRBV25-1	CATNSGGEQFF
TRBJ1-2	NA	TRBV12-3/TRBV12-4	CASRALGRIGYTF
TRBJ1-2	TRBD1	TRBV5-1	CASSNQGGTNYGYTF
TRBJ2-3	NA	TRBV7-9	CASSFGERSTDTQYF
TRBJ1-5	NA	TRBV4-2	CASSQEGAGNQPQHF
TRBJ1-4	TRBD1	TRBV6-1	CASSGSPGQSATNEKLFF
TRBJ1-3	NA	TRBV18	CASSQGQGLAGNTIYF
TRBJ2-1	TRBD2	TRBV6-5	CASRNLAGVEQFF
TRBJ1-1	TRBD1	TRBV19	CASSLRTGQIDTEAFF
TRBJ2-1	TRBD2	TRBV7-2	CASSLEGSGGSEQFF
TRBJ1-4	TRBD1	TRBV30	CAWSRTGVNEKLFF
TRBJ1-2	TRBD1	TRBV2	CASSEDRGRGGYTF
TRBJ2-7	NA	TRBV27	CASSQQGLDYEQYF
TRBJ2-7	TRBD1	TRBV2	CASSRQGVSYEQYF
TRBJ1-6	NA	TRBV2	CASSWGTSSYNSPLHF
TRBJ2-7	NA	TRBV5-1	CASSPDGVYEQYF